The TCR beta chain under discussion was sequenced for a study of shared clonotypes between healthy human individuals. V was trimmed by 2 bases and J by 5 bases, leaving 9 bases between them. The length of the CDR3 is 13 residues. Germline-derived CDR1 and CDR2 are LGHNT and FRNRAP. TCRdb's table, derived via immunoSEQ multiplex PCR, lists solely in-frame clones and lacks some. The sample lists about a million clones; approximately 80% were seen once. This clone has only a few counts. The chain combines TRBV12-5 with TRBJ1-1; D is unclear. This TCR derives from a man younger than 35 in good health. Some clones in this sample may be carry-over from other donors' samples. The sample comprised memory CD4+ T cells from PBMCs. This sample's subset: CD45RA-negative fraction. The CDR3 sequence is CASGLRSGTEAFF. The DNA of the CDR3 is TGTGCTAGTGGTTTGAGGAGTGGGACTGAAGCTTTCTTT. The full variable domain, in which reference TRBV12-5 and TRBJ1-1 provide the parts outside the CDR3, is DARVTQTPRHKVTEMGQEVTMRCQPILGHNTVFWYRQTMMQGLELLAYFRNRAPLDDSGMPKDRFSAEMPDATLATLKIQPSEPRDSAVYFCASGLRSGTEAFFGQGTRLTVV.